This TCR beta chain was captured by sequencing in a study of CXCR3-negative and CXCR3-positive naive CD8 T cells. Study-level background: The dataset comprises some 130 million TRB reads in total, with about 1.5 +/- 0.3 million reads per library.

TRB cDNA was prepared as libraries by UMI-labeled 5' RACE. TCRdb re-called the 5' RACE reads; every CDR3 protein appears as one record, without DNA. The listing contains tens of thousands of distinct CDR3 sequences. Study observations and caveats: Greater hydrophobicity was found in TRB CDR3s of CXCR3-positive naive cells than of CXCR3-negative naive cells. Both naive subsets had comparably high diversity; memory CD8+ cells much lower. Naive subsets displayed similar surface CD5, and TCR strength was inferred from TRB CDR3 properties.

Germline V gene data show CDR1 as LNHNV and CDR2 as YYDKDF (reference sequence). The CDR3 runs to 21 residues. Concerning this clonotype itself: Its matching antigen is unknown.

This clonotype was sampled from a human donor in good health. Some clones in this sample may be carry-over from other donors' samples. This chain joins TRBV15 and TRBJ2-7; TCRdb returns TRBD1, unconfirmable since there is no DNA. Sample: naive CXCR3+ CD8+ T cells from blood. Regarding subset: CD45RO-CCR7+CD27+CD95- naive CD8+ T cells expressing CXCR3 (TNR3+). The CDR3 loop is CATSRDVTFNEGQGAAYEQYF.